This is a list of T cell receptor beta chains from one sample in a study of T cell responses to AZD1222 COVID-19 vaccine. Sequencing was performed with immunoSEQ multiplex PCR; in TCRdb, only in-frame clones are kept and a portion is missing. The table has fewer than 200,000 clones, roughly 92% seen once. The material was peripheral blood, obtained on day 0 of AZD1222 vaccination. These receptors came from an adult in good health. The CDR3 runs from the conserved cysteine through the conserved F or W. D genes are given only for firm matches.

>.|TRBV4-1|TRBJ2-1
TGCGCCAGCAGTATTCAGGAGTCCCGTTACAATGAGCAGTTCTTC
CASSIQESRYNEQFF
>TRBD1|TRBV6-5|TRBJ2-7
TGTGCCAGCAGGCGGGGACAGGGGAGGGTCGAGCAGTACTTC
CASRRGQGRVEQYF
>.|TRBV19|TRBJ1-2
TGTGCCAGTAGTAGGGACGGGAAAAACTATGGCTACACCTTC
CASSRDGKNYGYTF
>TRBD1|TRBV6-6|TRBJ1-3
TGTGCCAGCACCCCGGGACAGGGAAACACCATATATTTT
CASTPGQGNTIYF
>.|TRBV7-9|TRBJ1-2
TGTGCCAGCAGCTTATCACCGGCAGGGCCCTATGGCTACACCTTC
CASSLSPAGPYGYTF
>.|TRBV7-6|TRBJ2-7
TGTGCCAGCAGCTTAGGGAGGTTCTACGAGCAGTACTTC
CASSLGRFYEQYF
>.|TRBV9|TRBJ2-3
TGTGCCAGCAGCGTAAGCAGTACTAGCACAGATACGCAGTATTTT
CASSVSSTSTDTQYF
>.|TRBV2|TRBJ1-4
TGTGCCAGCAGTGAGGTCAGGAGCACCGAAAAACTGTTTTTT
CASSEVRSTEKLFF
>.|TRBV18|TRBJ2-3
TGTGCCAGCTCACCACCGGTTGACTACCCCGGAGATACGCAGTATTTT
CASSPPVDYPGDTQYF
>.|TRBV5-6|TRBJ2-3
TGTGCCAGCAGCTTACAGGGAACAGATACGCAGTATTTT
CASSLQGTDTQYF
>TRBD1|TRBV19|TRBJ1-5
TGTGCCAGTAGGGGTCCGGGACAGGGGATTAGCAATCAGCCCCAGCATTTT
CASRGPGQGISNQPQHF
>.|TRBV6-1|TRBJ1-2
TGTGCCAGCAGACAGGGAACGGATGGCTACACCTTC
CASRQGTDGYTF
>.|TRBV19|TRBJ1-5
TGTGCCAGTAGTATGGGACGGAATAGCAATCAGCCCCAGCATTTT
CASSMGRNSNQPQHF
>.|TRBV5-6|TRBJ2-5
TGTGCCAGCAGAAAAGATGTACAAGAGACCCAGTACTTC
CASRKDVQETQYF
>.|TRBV19|TRBJ2-7
TGTGCCAGTAGTATCTTACTAGGAAGGTCCTACGAGCAGTACTTC
CASSILLGRSYEQYF
>TRBD1|TRBV28|TRBJ1-2
TGTGCCAGCAGTTTATCAGGGGGCGCGATTGGCTACACCTTC
CASSLSGGAIGYTF